This entry lists 21 T cell receptor beta chains sequenced from one sample in a study of shared clonotypes between healthy human individuals. The naive CD8 fraction comprised CD45RO-negative cells positively selected for CCR7 and excluded terminally differentiated effector memory CD45RA+ cells. TCRdb keeps only in-frame clones here, not all; method: immunoSEQ multiplex PCR. The repertoire holds around 2.1 million clones, with 85% to 95% as singletons. The sample comprised naive CD8+ T cells from PBMCs. The receptors were sampled from a man aged 18 to 35 in good health. Some clones in this sample may be carry-over from other donors' samples.

This sequence joins TRBV11-3 and TRBJ2-1; D may be TRBD2 (5 bases). The ends were cut back, 1 base at V and 2 bases at J, with 9 bases in the middle. The CDR3 sequence is 15 residues long. Germline loops: CDR1 SGHNT, CDR2 YENEEA. CDR3 loop: CASSLGGLPYNEQFF. DNA for the CDR3: TGTGCCAGCAGCTTAGGCGGGCTTCCCTACAATGAGCAGTTCTTC.

V gene TRBV7-3 combines with J gene TRBJ2-3; D gene uncertain. V shed 1 base and J shed 6 bases, with 5 bases lying between them. Germline V gives CDR1 SGHTA, CDR2 FQGTGA. The CDR3 has 12 amino acids. The CDR3 protein is CASSLIGDTQYF. The CDR3 region has the DNA TGTGCCAGCAGCTTAATCGGGGATACGCAGTATTTT.

This clone was observed a single time. This chain links TRBV15 with TRBJ2-2; perhaps TRBD1 as D (5 bases). CDR1 and CDR2 (germline): LNHNV, YYDKDF (reference sequence). V shed 0 bases and J shed 5 bases, with 13 bases lying between them. There are 16 residues in the CDR3. The CDR3 loop is CATSRDLSGRTGELFF. CDR3 DNA: TGTGCCACCAGCAGAGATTTGTCAGGGCGGACCGGGGAGCTGTTTTTT.

The gene calls are TRBV19 and TRBJ1-4, with TRBD1 matching over 7 bases. Germline-derived CDR1 and CDR2 are LNHDA and SQIVND (reference sequence). With 2 bases clipped from V and 7 bases from J, the junction kept 4 bases outside the gene matches. The length of the CDR3 is 14 residues. CDR3 region: CASSIQGGREKLFF. In DNA, the CDR3 is TGTGCCAGTAGTATACAGGGGGGTCGTGAAAAACTGTTTTTT.

The V gene is TRBV4-2, the J gene TRBJ2-2; the D is unclear. The CDR3 is made up of 18 amino acids. Trimming took off 0 bases at V and 4 bases at J, with 18 bases between the two ends. The germline CDR1 and CDR2 sequences are LGHNA and YNFKEQ. CDR3 in amino acids: CASSQESASITITGELFF. Written as DNA, the CDR3 is TGTGCCAGCAGCCAAGAGTCTGCTAGTATAACGATCACCGGGGAGCTGTTTTTT.

As regards this clone: Distinct nucleotide sequences in the sample also encode this CDR3. This sequence joins TRBV13 and TRBJ2-1; D perhaps matches TRBD2 (6 bases). The V end was cut by 5 bases, the J end by 0 bases, with 8 bases between. CDR1 and CDR2 from the germline V gene are PRHDT and FYEKMQ (reference sequence). The CDR3 has 14 amino acids. The CDR3 loop reads CASSPGSSYNEQFF. CDR3 DNA: TGTGCCAGCAGCCCCGGGAGCTCCTACAATGAGCAGTTCTTC.

In this sample, this clone turned up once. The CDR3 DNA follows: TGTGCCAGCAGCACTTTCGGGACTAGCGCCTACAATGAGCAGTTCTTC. Its translation: CASSTFGTSAYNEQFF. J is TRBJ2-1 and V is TRBV11-1, with 10 bases identical to TRBD2. The CDR3 totals 16 residues. V was clipped by 5 bases and J by 2 bases; unmatched bases: 6. In germline, CDR1 is SGHAT, CDR2 FQDESV (reference sequence).

The genes are TRBV19 and TRBJ2-3; TRBD1 agrees at 8 bases. Germline-derived CDR1 and CDR2 are LNHDA and SQIVND (reference sequence). The CDR3 contains 14 residues. The V and J ends lost 5 bases and 4 bases, in that order; junction bases with no gene match: 5. This CDR3 is CASSLGQGSDTQYF. CDR3 nucleotides: TGTGCCAGTAGTCTCGGACAGGGTTCAGATACGCAGTATTTT.

The chain combines TRBV19 with TRBJ2-2; D is possibly TRBD1 or TRBD2 (5 bases each). The V end was cut by 7 bases, the J end by 1 base, with 16 bases between. CDR3 length: 16 amino acids. CDR1 is LNHDA, CDR2 SQIVND, per germline (reference sequence). DNA for the CDR3: TGTGCCAGTACGGCCCCGGGACGGCGGAACACCGGGGAGCTGTTTTTT. Protein product: CASTAPGRRNTGELFF.

The chain joins TRBV27 to TRBJ2-1; 8 positions agree with TRBD1. After removal of 8 bases from V and 8 bases from J, the junction contained 14 bases not matched to a gene. This CDR3 is 15 amino acids long. Germline CDR1 and CDR2: MNHEY and SMNVEV (reference sequence). CDR3 DNA sequence: TGTGCCAGCTCGGTGAGGGGACAGGCTACCGATGAGCAGTTCTTC. It codes for CASSVRGQATDEQFF.

The chain couples TRBV30 to TRBJ2-2; D not resolved. This CDR3 comprises 14 residues. Per germline, CDR1 GTSNPN and CDR2 SVGIG (reference sequence). V lost 2 bases and J 7 bases, leaving 14 bases between the germline ends. CDR3 nucleotides: TGTGCCTGGAGTCATGGTCCCGGCGGCGGGGAGCTGTTTTTT. It is translated as CAWSHGPGGGELFF.

The rearrangement links TRBV18 to TRBJ2-1; 7 nucleotides agree with TRBD2. The CDR3 spans 17 residues. V lost 3 bases and J lost 1; bases outside the gene matches: 9. Germline CDR1 reads KGHSH; CDR2 reads LQKENI. DNA for the CDR3: TGTGCCAGCTCACCGCCGGGACTAACCCAATCCTACAATGAGCAGTTCTTC. Protein product: CASSPPGLTQSYNEQFF. Supplemented by reference TRBV18 and TRBJ2-1, the full variable domain reads NAGVMQNPRHLVRRRGQEARLRCSPMKGHSHVYWYRQLPEEGLKFMVYLQKENIIDESGMPKERFSAEFPKEGPSILRIQQVVRGDSAAYFCASSPPGLTQSYNEQFFGPGTRLTVL.

The chain is built from TRBV19 and TRBJ2-1, with D tentatively TRBD1 (5 bases). Germline V lookup: CDR1 LNHDA, CDR2 SQIVND (reference sequence). This CDR3 contains 16 residues. Between the trimmed V and J ends, which lost 7 bases and 2 bases, there was a span of 18 bases. CDR3 region: CASTPMGRSAYNEQFF. In DNA form, the CDR3 reads TGTGCCAGTACCCCCATGGGGCGTTCGGCCTACAATGAGCAGTTCTTC.

Details on this clone: Other DNA sequences from this sample encode an identical CDR3 as well. The V gene is TRBV27, the J gene TRBJ1-5; 8 nucleotides match TRBD1. The CDR3 is 14 amino acids. With 2 bases clipped from V and 4 bases from J, the junction kept 1 base outside the gene matches. In germline, CDR1 is MNHEY, CDR2 SMNVEV (reference sequence). In DNA, the CDR3 is TGTGCCAGCAGTTTAAGACAGGGGAATCAGCCCCAGCATTTT. It codes for CASSLRQGNQPQHF.

V is TRBV4-1 and J is TRBJ2-2, with TRBD1 identical over 12 bases. V gave up 2 bases and J gave up 6 bases; unmatched junction bases: 7. The CDR3 is 17 residues long. The germline V gene encodes CDR1 MGHRA and CDR2 YSYEKL. The CDR3, as DNA: TGCGCCAGCAGCCAAACTTTGGGACAGGGGGCGTCCGGGGAGCTGTTTTTT. Amino acids: CASSQTLGQGASGELFF.

This CDR3 reads CASTFLSGTVNEQFF. CDR3 bases: TGTGCCTCCACGTTTTTGTCTGGGACAGTCAATGAGCAGTTCTTC. The V call is TRBV27, the J call TRBJ2-1, with TRBD1 identical over 7 bases. Losses at the gene ends were 11 bases for V and 6 bases for J; bases not matched to a gene: 16. The CDR3 runs to 15 residues. CDR1 is MNHEY, CDR2 SMNVEV, per germline (reference sequence).

This clone was detected only once. This chain connects TRBV15 to TRBJ2-1, with no clear D. The germline CDR1 and CDR2 sequences are LNHNV and YYDKDF (reference sequence). The CDR3 is made up of 14 amino acids. Trimming shortened V by 5 bases and J by 8 bases, and 16 bases separated the two germline ends. The CDR3 bases are TGTGCCACCAGCGTGTTTACCCCGTTAGATGAGCAGTTCTTC. Protein product: CATSVFTPLDEQFF.

The gene calls are TRBV21-1 and TRBJ1-4; the table's TRBD1 call for D was not verified on the DNA. TRBV21-1 is annotated as a pseudogene. This CDR3 comprises 17 residues. The CDR3 nucleotides read TGTGCCAGCAGGATAAGGGGGTTGGGGCAGGGTTATGAAAAACTGTTTTTT. It encodes CASRIRGLGQGYEKLFF.

This clone was picked up a small number of times. Other DNA variants within this sample encode the same CDR3. The genes are TRBV28 and TRBJ1-1, with D unclear. V lost 2 bases to trimming and J lost 1 base, with 5 bases between them. The CDR3 covers 13 residues. Germline assignment: CDR1 MDHEN and CDR2 SYDVKM. CDR3 residues: CASSLPENTEAFF. CDR3 DNA: TGTGCCAGCAGTTTACCGGAGAACACTGAAGCTTTCTTT.

This chain connects TRBV10-3 to TRBJ2-1, with 9 bases identical to TRBD2. J was trimmed by 6 bases and V by 6 bases; bases with no gene match: 9. This CDR3 spans 15 amino acids. The V gene's germline CDR1 is ENHRY and CDR2 SYGVKD. The CDR3 region has the DNA TGTGCCATCAGGCCCGCGGGAGGGCCTGGCAATGAGCAGTTCTTC. The encoded protein is CAIRPAGGPGNEQFF.

The genes are TRBV18 and TRBJ2-1; D is ambiguous. Germline V lookup: CDR1 KGHSH, CDR2 LQKENI. Trimming pared 6 bases from V and 3 bases from J, leaving 12 bases between. This CDR3 is built from 14 residues. The CDR3 DNA sequence: TGTGCCAGCTCGGCCCCGGCGGTCTACAATGAGCAGTTCTTC. This gives the protein CASSAPAVYNEQFF.